The 20 T cell receptor beta chains listed next were all sequenced from one sample in a study of T cell responses to AZD1222 COVID-19 vaccine. Assay used: immunoSEQ multiplex PCR; TCRdb lists only in-frame clones, some missing. The sample has under 140,000 clones, 70% to 90% seen once. The source was peripheral blood, collected 28 days after the second AZD1222 dose. The receptors shown here come from an adult who received the AZD1222 COVID-19 vaccine.

The gene calls are TRBV5-1 and TRBJ2-3; TRBD2 matches at 9 bases. Trimming cost V 4 bases and J 5 bases; bases outside gene matches: 11. Germline loops: CDR1 SGHRS, CDR2 YFSETQ. The CDR3 is made up of 16 amino acids. The CDR3 loop is CASSQGSGGPLDTQYF. The DNA for the CDR3 is TGCGCCAGCAGCCAGGGCAGCGGGGGGCCCCTAGATACGCAGTATTTT.

J is TRBJ1-2 and V is TRBV5-1, with D possibly TRBD1 on 5 matching bases. The V and J ends lost 5 bases and 0 bases respectively, with 8 bases between them. CDR1 SGHRS and CDR2 YFSETQ come from the germline V gene. This CDR3 is built from 13 residues. CDR3 sequence: CASRQDPNYGYTF. As DNA, the CDR3 is TGCGCCAGCAGACAGGACCCTAACTATGGCTACACCTTC.

The CDR3 DNA follows: TGTGCCAGCGGCAAGGGATATGGCTACACCTTC. It codes for CASGKGYGYTF. This chain connects TRBV6-5 to TRBJ1-2; D unclear. The V and J ends lost 8 bases and 5 bases respectively, with 9 bases between them. Germline V CDR1 and CDR2: MNHEY, SVGAGI. This CDR3 contains 11 residues.

The gene calls are TRBV2 and TRBJ1-5; D gene uncertain. V shed 8 bases and J shed 9 bases, with 11 bases lying between them. Germline-derived CDR1 and CDR2 are SNHLY and FYNNEI. This CDR3 is built from 11 residues. This CDR3 reads CASQPGWPQHF. DNA for the CDR3: TGTGCCAGCCAACCCGGTTGGCCCCAGCATTTT.

The J gene is TRBJ2-2, the V gene TRBV6-2 or TRBV6-3; a possible D gene is TRBD2 (5 bases). Germline loops: CDR1 MNHEY, CDR2 SVGEGT. There are 13 residues in the CDR3. Trimming took 4 bases from V and 6 from J, leaving 9 bases between them. The CDR3 sequence: CASSFLAPGELFF. The CDR3 region has the DNA TGTGCCAGCAGTTTCCTAGCTCCCGGGGAGCTGTTTTTT.

The chain uses TRBV5-1 and TRBJ2-1; D not certain. The germline CDR1 and CDR2 sequences are SGHRS and YFSETQ. CDR3 size: 14 residues. The V end lost 1 base, the J end lost 4 bases, and 9 bases lay between the germline ends. DNA for the CDR3: TGCGCCAGCAGCTTGCAACAGAATTACAATGAGCAGTTCTTC. It translates to CASSLQQNYNEQFF. The full variable domain, with the rest looked up from reference TRBV5-1 and TRBJ2-1, is KAGVTQTPRYLIKTRGQQVTLSCSPISGHRSVSWYQQTPGQGLQFLFEYFSETQRNKGNFPGRFSGRQFSNSRSEMNVSTLELGDSALYLCASSLQQNYNEQFFGPGTRLTVL.

This clone was seen once. J is TRBJ2-3 and V is TRBV10-3; 9 nucleotides line up with TRBD2. The CDR3 totals 14 residues. Unmatched junction bases numbered 6, after V lost 5 bases and J lost 6 bases. Germline V gene sequence: CDR1 ENHRY, CDR2 SYGVKD. CDR3 nucleotide sequence: TGTGCCATCAGTCCGGGACTAGCAGCCGATACGCAGTATTTT. Protein product: CAISPGLAADTQYF.

This clone was picked up one time. V usage is TRBV18 and J usage is TRBJ1-6; 10 bases line up with TRBD1. Germline V gene lookup returns CDR1 KGHSH and CDR2 LQKENI. Trimming took 5 bases from V and 10 from J; bases not matched to a gene: 8. The CDR3 consists of 15 residues. CDR3 sequence reads: CASSSGQGSGSPLHF. In DNA form, the CDR3 reads TGTGCCAGCTCATCGGGACAGGGGTCAGGATCACCCCTCCACTTT.

V gene TRBV5-8 combines with J gene TRBJ2-2; the match to TRBD2 covers 7 bases. V was clipped by 2 bases and J by 1 base; unmatched bases: 8. The germline V gene has CDR1 SGHTS and CDR2 YDEGEE. The CDR3 covers 17 residues. CDR3 nucleotides: TGTGCCAGCAGCTTTGAAACCAGCGGGAAGAACACCGGGGAGCTGTTTTTT. Translating it yields CASSFETSGKNTGELFF. The entire variable domain, with the rest obtained from reference TRBV5-8 and TRBJ2-2, is as follows: EAGVTQSPTHLIKTRGQQATLRCSPISGHTSVYWYQQALGLGLQFLLWYDEGEERNRGNFPPRFSGRQFPNYSSELNVNALELEDSALYLCASSFETSGKNTGELFFGEGSRLTVL.

The rearrangement joins TRBV2 to TRBJ1-4; D not certain. Germline lookup yields CDR1 SNHLY and CDR2 FYNNEI. V lost 1 base and J 3 bases, leaving 9 bases between the germline ends. The CDR3 runs to 15 residues. The chain's CDR3 is CASSEGRQPNEKLFF. The CDR3 DNA sequence: TGTGCCAGCAGTGAAGGGAGGCAACCTAATGAAAAACTGTTTTTT.

This clone has just one count. The chain links TRBV19 to TRBJ2-3; 12 nucleotides agree with TRBD1. CDR3 length: 16 residues. The trim removed 5 bases at V and 6 bases at J, leaving 9 bases unmatched. Germline CDR1 reads LNHDA; CDR2 reads SQIVND (reference sequence). For the CDR3, the DNA is TGTGCCAGTAGTCCAGGGACAGGGGGCGGTAAGGATACGCAGTATTTT. As protein: CASSPGTGGGKDTQYF.

The CDR3 DNA is TGCGCCAGCAGCTTGTTAGGACAGGACAATAATTCACCCCTCCACTTT. The encoded protein is CASSLLGQDNNSPLHF. The chain combines TRBV5-1 with TRBJ1-6, with 7 positions matching TRBD1. The V and J ends lost 1 base and 5 bases, in that order; junction bases with no gene match: 6. The CDR3 spans 16 residues. Per the germline V gene, CDR1 is SGHRS and CDR2 is YFSETQ.

The chain links TRBV16 to TRBJ1-5; weak D call: TRBD1 (6 bases). V lost 0 bases and J 2 bases, leaving 8 bases between the germline ends. CDR3 length: 15 residues. Germline CDR1 is KGHSY and CDR2 is FQNENV. The CDR3 here is CASSQSSGGNQPQHF. As DNA, the CDR3 is TGTGCCAGCAGCCAATCGTCAGGGGGCAATCAGCCCCAGCATTTT.

J is TRBJ2-5 and V is TRBV18; D not resolved. CDR1 KGHSH and CDR2 LQKENI come from the germline V gene. V shed 6 bases and J shed 0 bases, with 2 bases lying between them. There are 11 residues in the CDR3. As DNA, the CDR3 is TGTGCCAGCTCTTACCAAGAGACCCAGTACTTC. Its protein is CASSYQETQYF. Full variable domain (rest looked up from reference TRBV18 and TRBJ2-5): NAGVMQNPRHLVRRRGQEARLRCSPMKGHSHVYWYRQLPEEGLKFMVYLQKENIIDESGMPKERFSAEFPKEGPSILRIQQVVRGDSAAYFCASSYQETQYFGPGTRLLVL.

This sequence joins TRBV5-1 and TRBJ2-1; 14 bases fit TRBD2. Trimming removed 4 bases from V and 14 bases from J; junction bases left unmatched: 11. The CDR3 consists of 15 residues. Germline loops: CDR1 SGHRS, CDR2 YFSETQ. CDR3 nucleotide sequence: TGCGCCAGCAGCCCTGGGACTAGCGGGAGTGAGGTGGAGTTCTTC. Amino acid sequence: CASSPGTSGSEVEFF.

V gene TRBV5-1 combines with J gene TRBJ1-1; D is possibly TRBD1 (5 bases). This CDR3 is 13 amino acids long. Per the germline V gene, CDR1 is SGHRS and CDR2 is YFSETQ. V lost 3 bases, J lost 5 bases, and 11 bases lay in between. The CDR3 nucleotides read TGCGCCAGCAGCTCCAGGGAGAGGACTGAAGCTTTCTTT. Amino acids: CASSSRERTEAFF. Variable domain in full (rest from reference TRBV5-1 and TRBJ1-1): KAGVTQTPRYLIKTRGQQVTLSCSPISGHRSVSWYQQTPGQGLQFLFEYFSETQRNKGNFPGRFSGRQFSNSRSEMNVSTLELGDSALYLCASSSRERTEAFFGQGTRLTVV.

The rearrangement links TRBV19 to TRBJ1-2; 7 bases are a match to TRBD1. The trim removed 3 bases at V and 4 bases at J, leaving 5 bases unmatched. Germline loops: CDR1 LNHDA, CDR2 SQIVND (reference sequence). This CDR3 contains 14 residues. In DNA, the CDR3 is TGTGCCAGTAGTATGGGAGGGGGCAGCTATGGCTACACCTTC. Encoded protein: CASSMGGGSYGYTF.

Here the CDR3 reads CASSTPIAGGEKQYF. CDR3 coding DNA: TGTGCCAGCAGTACACCGATAGCGGGAGGTGAGAAGCAGTACTTC. The rearrangement joins TRBV11-2 to TRBJ2-7, with 10 bases aligning to TRBD2. V shed 6 bases, J shed 8 bases, and the junction held 13 bases outside the gene matches. Germline V gene lookup returns CDR1 SGHAT and CDR2 FQNNGV. The CDR3 length is 15 residues.

V is TRBV12-3 or TRBV12-4 and J is TRBJ1-2, with D possibly matching TRBD1 (5 bases). The CDR3 consists of 13 residues. V lost 3 bases, J lost 10 bases, and 15 bases lay in between. The CDR3 loop is CASSFWGRGDYTF. The CDR3 DNA sequence: TGTGCCAGCAGTTTCTGGGGCAGAGGGGACTACACCTTC.

This clone occurred a few times. The gene calls are TRBV6-1 and TRBJ1-6, with D possibly matching TRBD1 (5 bases). Trimming pared 3 bases from V and 10 bases from J, leaving 16 bases between. Germline V gene data show CDR1 as MNHNS and CDR2 as SASEGT. The CDR3 extends over 15 amino acids. The CDR3 here is CASSDLAGKNSPLHF. The CDR3 nucleotides are TGTGCCAGCAGTGATCTCGCAGGGAAAAACTCACCCCTCCACTTT.